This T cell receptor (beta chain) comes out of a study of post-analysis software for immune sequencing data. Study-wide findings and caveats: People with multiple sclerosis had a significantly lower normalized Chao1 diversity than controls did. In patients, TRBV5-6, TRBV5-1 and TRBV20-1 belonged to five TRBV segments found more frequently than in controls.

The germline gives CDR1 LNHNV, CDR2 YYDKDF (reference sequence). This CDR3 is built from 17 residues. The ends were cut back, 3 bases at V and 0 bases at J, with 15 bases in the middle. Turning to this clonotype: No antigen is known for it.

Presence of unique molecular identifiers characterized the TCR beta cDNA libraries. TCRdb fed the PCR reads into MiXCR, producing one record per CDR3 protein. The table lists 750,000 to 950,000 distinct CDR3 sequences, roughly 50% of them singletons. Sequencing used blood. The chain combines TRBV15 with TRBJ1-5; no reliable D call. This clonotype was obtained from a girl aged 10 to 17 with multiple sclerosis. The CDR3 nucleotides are TGTGCCACCAGCAGCACCCTCAGGACGGGTAGCAATCAGCCCCAGCATTTT. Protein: CATSSTLRTGSNQPQHF.